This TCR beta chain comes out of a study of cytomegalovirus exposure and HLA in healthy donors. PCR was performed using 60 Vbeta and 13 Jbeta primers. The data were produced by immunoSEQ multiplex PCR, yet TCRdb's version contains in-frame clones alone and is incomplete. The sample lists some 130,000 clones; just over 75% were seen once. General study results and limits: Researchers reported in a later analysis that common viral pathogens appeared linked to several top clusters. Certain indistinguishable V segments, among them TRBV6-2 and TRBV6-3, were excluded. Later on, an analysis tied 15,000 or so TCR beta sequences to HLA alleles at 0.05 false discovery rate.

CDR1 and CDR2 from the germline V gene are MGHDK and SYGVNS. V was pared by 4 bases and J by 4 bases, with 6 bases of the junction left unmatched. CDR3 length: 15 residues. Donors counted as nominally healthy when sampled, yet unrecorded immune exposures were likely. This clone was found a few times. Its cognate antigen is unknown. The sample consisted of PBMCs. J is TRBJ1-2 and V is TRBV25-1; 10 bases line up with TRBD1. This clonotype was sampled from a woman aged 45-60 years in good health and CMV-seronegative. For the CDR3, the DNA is TGTGCCAGCAGTGGGACAGGGGGTATCAGCTATGGCTACACCTTC. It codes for CASSGTGGISYGYTF.